The rows below give T cell receptor beta chains drawn from one sample of a study of blood T cell repertoires in COVID-19. TCRdb's table, derived via immunoSEQ multiplex PCR, lists solely in-frame clones and lacks some. The data show 60,000 to 70,000 clones, 75% to 95% seen once. Sequencing was done on a sample of peripheral blood. The receptors stem from a human donor with active COVID-19. The donor label of this sample is uncertain. The CDR3 runs from the conserved cysteine through the conserved F or W. A D gene is named only where the DNA matches it firmly. Size tells how often a clone was seen (once, few, many) or the class of an expanded clone, and some rows leave it out.

j_call: TRBJ1-5
d_call: .
v_call: TRBV7-8
clone_size: .
cdr3_nt: TGTGCCAGCAGCTTACATAGCAATCAGCCCCAGCATTTT
cdr3_aa: CASSLHSNQPQHF

j_call: TRBJ1-5
d_call: .
v_call: TRBV18
clone_size: .
cdr3_nt: TGTGCCAGCTCATTCAATAGCAATCAGCCCCAGCATTTT
cdr3_aa: CASSFNSNQPQHF

j_call: TRBJ1-6
d_call: .
v_call: TRBV18
clone_size: .
cdr3_nt: TGTGCCAGCTCAACCCACAGTATCAGCTCCTATAATTCACCCCTCCACTTT
cdr3_aa: CASSTHSISSYNSPLHF

j_call: TRBJ2-7
d_call: .
v_call: TRBV2
clone_size: .
cdr3_nt: TGTGCCAGCAGTGAGGTAGGAGGAGGAACCGAGCAGTACTTC
cdr3_aa: CASSEVGGGTEQYF

j_call: TRBJ1-1
d_call: TRBD1
v_call: TRBV30
clone_size: .
cdr3_nt: TGTGCCTGGAGTCTACGACAGGGGACTGAAGCTTTCTTT
cdr3_aa: CAWSLRQGTEAFF

j_call: TRBJ2-7
d_call: .
v_call: TRBV6-7
clone_size: .
cdr3_nt: TGTGCCAGCAGTCAACCTACTACAGGGAAGGCCTACGAGCAGTACTTC
cdr3_aa: CASSQPTTGKAYEQYF

j_call: TRBJ2-5
d_call: .
v_call: TRBV7-8
clone_size: .
cdr3_nt: TGTGCCAGCAGCCTACCCCCGACAGTGGGAGAGACCCAGTACTTC
cdr3_aa: CASSLPPTVGETQYF

j_call: TRBJ1-1
d_call: TRBD1
v_call: TRBV7-2
clone_size: .
cdr3_nt: TGTGCCAGCAGCTTTGGGACAGGCCAAGCTTTCTTT
cdr3_aa: CASSFGTGQAFF

j_call: TRBJ2-7
d_call: TRBD2
v_call: TRBV18
clone_size: .
cdr3_nt: TGTGCCAGCTCACCAGTTCTAGCGGGAGGAATGTATGGTTACGAGCAGTACTTC
cdr3_aa: CASSPVLAGGMYGYEQYF

j_call: TRBJ2-7
d_call: TRBD1
v_call: TRBV28
clone_size: .
cdr3_nt: TGTGCCAGCAGTTCGGACAGGCGGGCCTACGAGCAGTACTTC
cdr3_aa: CASSSDRRAYEQYF

j_call: TRBJ1-5
d_call: .
v_call: TRBV5-4
clone_size: .
cdr3_nt: TGTGCCAGCAGCTTGGGGCCGAATAGCAATCAGCCCCAGCATTTT
cdr3_aa: CASSLGPNSNQPQHF

j_call: TRBJ2-7
d_call: TRBD1
v_call: TRBV6-5
clone_size: .
cdr3_nt: TGTGCCAGCAGTTACAGGGGACAGGCGAACTACGAGCAGTACTTC
cdr3_aa: CASSYRGQANYEQYF

j_call: TRBJ2-1
d_call: TRBD2
v_call: TRBV3-1/TRBV3-2
clone_size: .
cdr3_nt: TGTGCCAGCAGCCAAGGGCTAGCGGGCTACAATGAGCAGTTCTTC
cdr3_aa: CASSQGLAGYNEQFF

j_call: TRBJ2-6
d_call: TRBD1
v_call: TRBV18
clone_size: .
cdr3_nt: TGTGCCAGCTCACCACAGAGACAGGGTTCTGGGGCCAACGTCCTGACTTTC
cdr3_aa: CASSPQRQGSGANVLTF

j_call: TRBJ1-1
d_call: .
v_call: TRBV25-1
clone_size: .
cdr3_nt: TGTGCCAGCAGTGACTTGGGACACTCGAACACTGAAGCTTTCTTT
cdr3_aa: CASSDLGHSNTEAFF

j_call: TRBJ2-5
d_call: TRBD2
v_call: TRBV11-2
clone_size: .
cdr3_nt: TGTGCCAGCAGCTTAGCTCCTAGCGGGGCGCAAGAGACCCAGTACTTC
cdr3_aa: CASSLAPSGAQETQYF

j_call: TRBJ2-6
d_call: .
v_call: TRBV4-3
clone_size: .
cdr3_nt: TGCGCCAGCAGCCAAGATACACTGGGGCGGCGGAGCTCTGGGGCCAACGTCCTGACTTTC
cdr3_aa: CASSQDTLGRRSSGANVLTF

j_call: TRBJ1-3
d_call: .
v_call: TRBV9
clone_size: .
cdr3_nt: TGTGCCAGCAGCGTGACAGGAGACTCTGGAAACACCATATATTTT
cdr3_aa: CASSVTGDSGNTIYF

j_call: TRBJ2-7
d_call: TRBD2
v_call: TRBV13
clone_size: .
cdr3_nt: TGTGCCAGCAGCTTGGGAGGACTAGCGGGATGGGGCGAGCAGTACTTC
cdr3_aa: CASSLGGLAGWGEQYF

j_call: TRBJ1-5
d_call: TRBD1
v_call: TRBV19
clone_size: once
cdr3_nt: TGTGCCAGTAGCGGAGGGACAGTTAAAAGCAATCAGCCCCAGCATTTT
cdr3_aa: CASSGGTVKSNQPQHF

j_call: TRBJ1-1
d_call: .
v_call: TRBV6-5
clone_size: .
cdr3_nt: TGTGCCAGCAAAAAACAGGGTTCAATGAACACTGAAGCTTTCTTT
cdr3_aa: CASKKQGSMNTEAFF

j_call: TRBJ1-1
d_call: .
v_call: TRBV10-3
clone_size: .
cdr3_nt: TGTGCCATCAGTGAGGGAGTTGGCTCTGAAGCTTTCTTT
cdr3_aa: CAISEGVGSEAFF

j_call: TRBJ2-7
d_call: TRBD2
v_call: TRBV11-2
clone_size: .
cdr3_nt: TGTGCCAGCAGCTTAGATTTAGCGGGTAGCTACGAGCAGTACTTC
cdr3_aa: CASSLDLAGSYEQYF

j_call: TRBJ2-7
d_call: .
v_call: TRBV4-3
clone_size: .
cdr3_nt: TGCGCCAGCAGCCAAGGGCGGCCCTACGAGCAGTACTTC
cdr3_aa: CASSQGRPYEQYF

j_call: TRBJ2-2
d_call: .
v_call: TRBV10-2
clone_size: .
cdr3_nt: TGCGCCAGCAGTGCCCGACAGCTTACCGGGGAGCTGTTTTTT
cdr3_aa: CASSARQLTGELFF

j_call: TRBJ2-2
d_call: TRBD2
v_call: TRBV7-2
clone_size: few
cdr3_nt: TGTGCCAGCAGCCCAAGGGGGACTAGCTTCACCGGGGAGCTGTTTTTT
cdr3_aa: CASSPRGTSFTGELFF

j_call: TRBJ2-7
d_call: TRBD1
v_call: TRBV28
clone_size: many
cdr3_nt: TGTGCCAGCAGTCCGGGACAGGGCTATACCTACGAGCAGTACTTC
cdr3_aa: CASSPGQGYTYEQYF

j_call: TRBJ2-1
d_call: TRBD1
v_call: TRBV6-5
clone_size: .
cdr3_nt: TGTGCCAGCACCAGGGGGCCCCCCAATGAGCAGTTCTTC
cdr3_aa: CASTRGPPNEQFF

j_call: TRBJ1-2
d_call: TRBD1
v_call: TRBV7-2
clone_size: .
cdr3_nt: TGTGCCAGCAGCTCCGGGACAGTTGACTATGGCTACACCTTC
cdr3_aa: CASSSGTVDYGYTF

j_call: TRBJ2-2
d_call: TRBD1
v_call: TRBV5-6
clone_size: .
cdr3_nt: TGTGCCAGCAGCCAGTACAGGGGACCGGGGGAGCTGTTTTTT
cdr3_aa: CASSQYRGPGELFF

j_call: TRBJ2-5
d_call: TRBD2
v_call: TRBV9
clone_size: .
cdr3_nt: TGTGCCAGCAGCGGACTAGCGAGCGGGGAGACCCAGTACTTC
cdr3_aa: CASSGLASGETQYF

j_call: TRBJ2-3
d_call: TRBD2
v_call: TRBV24-1
clone_size: .
cdr3_nt: TGTGCCACCAGTGATGGCACGGGGGGGCGCACAGATACGCAGTATTTT
cdr3_aa: CATSDGTGGRTDTQYF

j_call: TRBJ2-7
d_call: TRBD2
v_call: TRBV25-1
clone_size: .
cdr3_nt: TGTGCCAGCAGCCCACTAGCGGGAGGGCCCTACGAGCAGTACTTC
cdr3_aa: CASSPLAGGPYEQYF

j_call: TRBJ1-2
d_call: TRBD1
v_call: TRBV5-4
clone_size: .
cdr3_nt: TGTGCCAGCAGCTCCGGGACAGGGCCTTATGGCTACACCTTC
cdr3_aa: CASSSGTGPYGYTF

j_call: TRBJ2-3
d_call: TRBD2
v_call: TRBV2
clone_size: .
cdr3_nt: TGTGCCAGCAGTGAAAATAGGGGACTAGCGCAAAATACGCAGTATTTT
cdr3_aa: CASSENRGLAQNTQYF

j_call: TRBJ1-5
d_call: .
v_call: TRBV28
clone_size: .
cdr3_nt: TGTGCCAGCAGTTTCGGGGGGAATCAGCCCCAGCATTTT
cdr3_aa: CASSFGGNQPQHF

j_call: TRBJ1-4
d_call: .
v_call: TRBV28
clone_size: .
cdr3_nt: TGTGCCAGCATCCAGTCTGGTGAAAAACTGTTTTTT
cdr3_aa: CASIQSGEKLFF

j_call: TRBJ1-2
d_call: TRBD1
v_call: TRBV5-8
clone_size: .
cdr3_nt: TGTGCCAGCAGCACTTGGAGTCGACAGGGAGGTGGCTACACCTTC
cdr3_aa: CASSTWSRQGGGYTF

j_call: TRBJ2-5
d_call: .
v_call: TRBV2
clone_size: .
cdr3_nt: TGTGCCAGCACCGAGTGGGAGACCCAGTACTTC
cdr3_aa: CASTEWETQYF

j_call: TRBJ2-1
d_call: .
v_call: TRBV11-3
clone_size: .
cdr3_nt: TGTGCCAGCAGCAAAGACAGCTCCTACAATGAGCAGTTCTTC
cdr3_aa: CASSKDSSYNEQFF